This T cell receptor (beta chain) stems from a study of T cell responses to AZD1222 COVID-19 vaccine. Whole-study findings and limits: A reported finding is that nearly half of spike-specific TCRs target unmutated variant regions. Seropositive at baseline were only a handful of AZD1222 recipients.

With regard to this clone: Its antigen remains unknown.

Sequenced by immunoSEQ multiplex PCR; TCRdb stores in-frame clones only, minus some. The sample yields approximately 160,000 clones, about nine tenths seen once. The sequence derives from an adult in good health. The source material was peripheral blood, sampled on day 0 of MenACWY control vaccination.

The CDR3 region has the DNA TGTGCCAGCAGTTTCCAACAGGGGAGGGGTGAAAAACTGTTTTTT. Protein sequence: CASSFQQGRGEKLFF. V gene TRBV27 combines with J gene TRBJ1-4, with 7 bases lining up with TRBD1. The V gene's germline CDR1 is MNHEY and CDR2 SMNVEV (reference sequence). The trim removed 3 bases at V and 7 bases at J, leaving 8 bases unmatched. This CDR3 has 15 amino acids.